The sequence of this T cell receptor (beta chain) was determined in a study of OX40 agonist ivuxolimab in advanced cancers. Assay: immunoSEQ multiplex PCR; the TCRdb copy retains only in-frame clones and omits some. Among 40,000 to 60,000 clones listed, about 85% were seen once. This CDR3 spans 14 amino acids. In germline, CDR1 is SGHTA, CDR2 FQGNSA. V lost 2 bases to trimming and J lost 6 bases, with 13 bases between them. The specimen was CD4+ or CD8+ T cells sorted from blood, collected in a trial of the OX40 agonist ivuxolimab. This TCR came from an adult with an advanced solid tumor such as melanoma, head and neck, liver or kidney cancer. This sequence joins TRBV7-2 and TRBJ1-1, with D possibly matching TRBD1 (6 bases). The CDR3 region has the DNA TGTGCCAGCAGCTTACACTCAGGGGCGGCTGAAGCTTTCTTT. It is translated as CASSLHSGAAEAFF.